The clone carrying this TCR beta chain appeared a few times. Its antigen is unidentified. In the library, individual cDNA molecules carried attached unique molecular identifiers. TCRdb re-derived calls from the 5' RACE reads in MiXCR, one entry per CDR3 protein. The table lists 90,000 to 100,000 distinct CDR3 sequences, approximately 13% of them singletons. This entry belongs to a study of early T cells in non-severe SARS-CoV-2 infection. Whole-study context: Sequencing used unsorted whole-blood bulk RNA, so chains lack pairing. Study observations and caveats: The matching step, a VDJdb search, favored anti-spike CD8 responses and missed private and CD4 specificities.

This CDR3 region has 14 residues. Trimming took off 6 bases at V and 1 base at J, with 11 bases between the two ends. Germline values: CDR1 MDHEN, CDR2 SYDVKM. Sequenced: whole blood. The chain joins TRBV28 to TRBJ2-3; unclear D gene. This clonotype originated in an adult who was a healthcare worker with PCR-confirmed SARS-CoV-2 infection or an uninfected control (not recorded which). The CDR3 sequence is CASSRPRGTDTQYF. In DNA form, the CDR3 reads TGTGCCAGCAGCCGACCCCGAGGCACAGATACGCAGTATTTT.